The clone carrying this T cell receptor (beta chain) was seen only once. The antigen is not known. Germline loops: CDR1 LGHNA, CDR2 YNFKEQ. This CDR3 has 15 amino acids. V was pared by 0 bases and J by 2 bases, with 10 bases between. The sample comes from a study of cytomegalovirus exposure and HLA in healthy donors. Whole-study findings and limits: For most TCR sequences rarity was the rule, although some public TCRs occurred in many donors.

The protocol was immunoSEQ multiplex PCR, while the TCRdb copy is restricted to in-frame clones and leaves out a portion. Of about 75,000 clones listed, about 85% are singletons. This clonotype originated in a man under 40 in good health and CMV-seronegative. The rearrangement links TRBV4-2 to TRBJ2-5; D perhaps matches TRBD1 (5 bases). Sequencing input: PBMCs. DNA of the CDR3: TGTGCCAGCAGCCAAGATTGGGGCGATCAAGAGACCCAGTACTTC. This encodes CASSQDWGDQETQYF.